This TCR beta chain was recorded in a study of CD8+CD57+ T cells in acquired aplastic anemia. Only patients with CD8+CD57+ cell expansion on flow cytometry were chosen for sequencing. Note on this clonotype: Its antigen is unidentified.

V lost 7 bases, J lost 4 bases, and 13 bases stayed unmatched. From germline, CDR1 is SQVTM and CDR2 ANQGSEA. The CDR3 consists of 15 residues. Profiling of TCR beta VDJ combinations and CDR3 sequences used genomic DNA as template. TCRdb redid the calling of the reads with MiXCR, one entry per CDR3 protein. Seen here are roughly 80,000 distinct CDR3 sequences, around 70% observed once, and the top ten hold roughly 80%. Study outcomes and limitations: Patients and controls had CD8+ Simpson's diversity values that were not significantly distinct. Overlap between patients and controls comprised 25 to 35 CD8+ CDR3 sequences.

The sequenced sample consisted of sorted CD4+, CD8+, or CD8+CD57+ T cells (not recorded which) from PBMCs. This TCR was sampled from a human donor with aplastic anemia. V is TRBV29-1 and J is TRBJ2-7, with 10 positions matching TRBD2. In DNA form, the CDR3 reads TGCAGCGCGGACATCAGCGGGGGGGGGACGTACGAGCAGTACTTC. It codes for CSADISGGGTYEQYF.